This TCR beta chain was found in a study of T cells in Graves' hyperthyroidism and ophthalmopathy. The V gene's germline CDR1 is SQVTM and CDR2 ANQGSEA. Trimming cost V 6 bases and J 3 bases; bases outside gene matches: 4. The CDR3 consists of 13 residues. Study outcomes and limitations: In blood, most of the thyroid clonotypes expanded above 0.001 were also present.

To note about this clonotype: Its antigen remains unknown.

Researchers took RNA transcripts and amplified the TCR beta CDR3 regions from them. First-round RT-PCR targeting the TCR CDR3 was performed with the HTBI primer set. TCRdb itself ran the multiplex PCR reads through MiXCR, one entry per CDR3 protein. The table shows around 490,000 distinct CDR3 sequences, with about 20% occurring only once. Sequencing was done on a sample of blood. This receptor was taken from a man aged 35-49 years with Graves' ophthalmopathy. This sequence joins TRBV29-1 and TRBJ1-1, with 10 bases that match TRBD1. DNA for the CDR3: TGCAGCGTCTTGACAGGGGGCTACACTGAAGCTTTCTTT. It translates to CSVLTGGYTEAFF.